This TCR beta chain was profiled in a study of blood T cell repertoires in COVID-19. The CDR3 totals 14 residues. V shed 0 bases, J shed 8 bases, and the junction held 4 bases outside the gene matches. In germline, CDR1 is SGHRS, CDR2 YFSETQ. Produced via immunoSEQ multiplex PCR; TCRdb's table is partial and in-frame only. Among tens of thousands of clones, roughly 83% were seen once, and the ten largest hold roughly a third. The sequencing sample was made of peripheral blood. The chain employs TRBV5-1 and TRBJ1-4, with 7 nucleotides matching TRBD1. The TCR was taken from an elderly woman with active or convalescent COVID-19. CDR3 DNA sequence: TGCGCCAGCAGCTTGGGACAGGGTAGGGAAAAACTGTTTTTT. This sequence encodes CASSLGQGREKLFF.